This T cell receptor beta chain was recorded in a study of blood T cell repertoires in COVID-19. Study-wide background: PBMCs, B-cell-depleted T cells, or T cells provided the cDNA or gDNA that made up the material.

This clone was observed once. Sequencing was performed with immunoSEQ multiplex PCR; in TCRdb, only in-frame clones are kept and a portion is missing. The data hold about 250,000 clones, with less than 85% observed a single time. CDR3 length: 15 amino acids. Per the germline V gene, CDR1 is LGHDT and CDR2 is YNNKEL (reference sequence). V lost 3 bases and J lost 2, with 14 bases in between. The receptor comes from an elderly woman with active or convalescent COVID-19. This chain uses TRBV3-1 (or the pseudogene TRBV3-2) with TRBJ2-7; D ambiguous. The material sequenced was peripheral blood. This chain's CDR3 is CASSQVGVGTYEQYF. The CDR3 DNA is TGTGCCAGCAGCCAGGTAGGAGTCGGAACCTACGAGCAGTACTTC.